These 5 T cell receptor beta chains share one sample of origin, sequenced in a study of T cell repertoires in cytomegalovirus infection. Each CDR3 protein is one row after TCRdb ran MiXCR on the reads. Seen here are approximately 630,000 distinct CDR3 sequences, less than 25% observed once, and the top ten hold around 8%. The sample consisted of CD8+ T cells from PBMCs. The source is a human donor in good health (CMV status not recorded). Some clones in this sample may be carry-over from other donors' samples.

The CDR3 bases are TGCAGTGCTAGAGATAGGCGCGGCACATTGAACACTGAAGCTTTCTTT. Encoded protein: CSARDRRGTLNTEAFF. The J gene is TRBJ1-1, the V gene TRBV20-1; D is uncertain. Germline V gene lookup returns CDR1 DFQATT and CDR2 SNEGSKA (reference sequence). The CDR3 runs 16 residues. Deletions cut 0 bases from V and 0 bases from J, with 14 bases between.

With regard to this clonotype: The junction does not match germline at one end; this may be a read error. The rearrangement joins TRBV27 to TRBJ1-1, with a tentative D call TRBD1 (6 bases). Germline V gives CDR1 MNHEY, CDR2 SMNVEV (reference sequence). This CDR3 has 13 residues. CDR3: CDSSSGGRTEAFF. CDR3 nucleotides: TGTGACAGCAGTTCCGGGGGGCGGACTGAAGCTTTCTTT.

This clonotype was seen more than once but under ten times. The chain employs TRBV20-1 and TRBJ2-3, with a weak D call TRBD1 (5 bases). CDR1 DFQATT and CDR2 SNEGSKA come from the germline V gene (reference sequence). The CDR3 has 14 residues. Trimming cost V 0 bases and J 2 bases, with 9 bases left between them. CDR3 in amino acids: CSARDPGYTDTQYF. The CDR3 DNA sequence: TGCAGTGCTAGAGATCCAGGGTACACAGATACGCAGTATTTT.

This clonotype was detected many times. The chain has TRBV11-1 and TRBJ1-1; tentatively, D is TRBD1 (5 bases). The ends were cut back, 2 bases at V and 5 bases at J, with 9 bases in the middle. The CDR3 contains 13 residues. Germline CDR1 SGHAT, CDR2 FQDESV (reference sequence). The CDR3 nucleotides are TGTGCCAGCAGCTTAAGCAGGGTGACTGAAGCTTTCTTT. Residues: CASSLSRVTEAFF.

V gene TRBV29-1 combines with J gene TRBJ1-2; 8 nucleotides agree with TRBD1. The J segment lost 6 bases and the V segment lost 4 bases, leaving 19 bases of the junction unmatched. CDR1 and CDR2 from the germline V gene are SQVTM and ANQGSEA. The CDR3 length is 17 residues. CDR3 sequence reads: CSVVSSVRGPGGNGYTF. CDR3 coding DNA: TGCAGCGTTGTATCTTCGGTCAGGGGGCCGGGCGGGAATGGCTACACCTTC.